The present TCR beta chain was sequenced within a study of sequential checkpoint blockade in melanoma. Study-level background: Each arm's sequence ended with maintenance nivolumab.

Indicated treatment: randomized to nivolumab then ipilimumab (arm A) or the reverse (arm B). No patient had prior DNA-damaging chemotherapy. Sorted cells were live CD3+CD8+, lacking CD19 and CD56, from PBMCs. The CDR3 is 15 amino acids. Germline CDR1 and CDR2: SEHNR and FQNEAQ (reference sequence). V was clipped by 5 bases and J by 6 bases, with 17 bases between them. Libraries were prepared by immunoSEQ multiplex PCR; TCRdb keeps only in-frame clonotypes and omits some of them. The sample carries about 40,000 clones, 86% recorded once. The source material was CD8+ T cells sorted from blood (inferred from file names), sampled from a patient given nivolumab and ipilimumab in sequence. The TCR comes from a human donor with melanoma. The chain carries TRBV7-9 and TRBJ2-1; D might be TRBD2 (6 bases). The CDR3 loop is CASSQAGFILNEQFF. The CDR3 nucleotides read TGTGCCAGCAGCCAAGCGGGCTTCATACTCAATGAGCAGTTCTTC.